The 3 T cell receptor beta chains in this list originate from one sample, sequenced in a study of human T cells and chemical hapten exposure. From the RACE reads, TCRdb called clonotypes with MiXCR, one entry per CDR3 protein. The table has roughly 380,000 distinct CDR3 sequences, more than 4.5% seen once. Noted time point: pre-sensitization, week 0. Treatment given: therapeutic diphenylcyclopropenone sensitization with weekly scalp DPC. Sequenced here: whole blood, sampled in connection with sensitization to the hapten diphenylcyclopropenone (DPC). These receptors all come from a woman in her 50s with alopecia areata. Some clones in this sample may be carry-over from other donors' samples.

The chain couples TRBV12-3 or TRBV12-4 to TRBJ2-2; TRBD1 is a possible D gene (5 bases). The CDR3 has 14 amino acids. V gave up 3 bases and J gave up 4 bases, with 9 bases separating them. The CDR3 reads CASSFLTGTGELFF. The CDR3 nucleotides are TGTGCCAGCAGTTTTTTAACAGGCACCGGGGAGCTGTTTTTT.

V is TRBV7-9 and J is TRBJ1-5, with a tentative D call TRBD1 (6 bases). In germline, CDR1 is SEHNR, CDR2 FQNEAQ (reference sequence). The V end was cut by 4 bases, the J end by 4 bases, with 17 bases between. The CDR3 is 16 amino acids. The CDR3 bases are TGTGCCAGCAGCTCTACGGACAGCTCCTTTAATCAGCCCCAGCATTTT. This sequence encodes CASSSTDSSFNQPQHF.

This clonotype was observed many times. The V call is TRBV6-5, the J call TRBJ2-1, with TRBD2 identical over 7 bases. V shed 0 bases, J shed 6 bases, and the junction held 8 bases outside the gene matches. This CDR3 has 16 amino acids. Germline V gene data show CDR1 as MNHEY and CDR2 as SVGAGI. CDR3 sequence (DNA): TGTGCCAGCAGTTACTCGCGACGCGGGAGTAGCAATGAGCAGTTCTTC. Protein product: CASSYSRRGSSNEQFF.